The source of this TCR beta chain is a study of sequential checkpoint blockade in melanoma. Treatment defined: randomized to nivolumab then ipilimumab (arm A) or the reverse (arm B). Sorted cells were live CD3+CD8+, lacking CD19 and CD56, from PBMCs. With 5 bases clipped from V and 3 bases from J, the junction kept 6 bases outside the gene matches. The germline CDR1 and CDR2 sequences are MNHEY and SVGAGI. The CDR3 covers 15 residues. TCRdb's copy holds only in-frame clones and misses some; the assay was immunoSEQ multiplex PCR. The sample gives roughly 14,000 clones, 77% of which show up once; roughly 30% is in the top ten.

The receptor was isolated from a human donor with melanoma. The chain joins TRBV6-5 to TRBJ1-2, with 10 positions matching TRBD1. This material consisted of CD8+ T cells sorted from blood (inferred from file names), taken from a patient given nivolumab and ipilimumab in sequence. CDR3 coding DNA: TGTGCCAGCAGTCCGGACAGGGGGAGCTACTATGGCTACACCTTC. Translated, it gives CASSPDRGSYYGYTF.